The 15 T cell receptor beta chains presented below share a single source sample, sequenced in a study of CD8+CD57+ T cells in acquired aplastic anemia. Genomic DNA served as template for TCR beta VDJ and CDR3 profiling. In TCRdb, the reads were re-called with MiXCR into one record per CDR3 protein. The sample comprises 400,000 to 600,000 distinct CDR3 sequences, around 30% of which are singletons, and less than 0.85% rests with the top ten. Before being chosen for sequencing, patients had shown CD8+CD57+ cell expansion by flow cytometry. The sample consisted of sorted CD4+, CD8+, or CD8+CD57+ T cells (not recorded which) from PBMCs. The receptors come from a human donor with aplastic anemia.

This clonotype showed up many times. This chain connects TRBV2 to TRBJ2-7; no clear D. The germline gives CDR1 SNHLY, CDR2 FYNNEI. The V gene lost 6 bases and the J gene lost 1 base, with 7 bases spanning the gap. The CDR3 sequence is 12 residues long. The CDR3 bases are TGTGCCAGCAGGCTAAGATCCTACGAGCAGTACTTC. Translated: CASRLRSYEQYF. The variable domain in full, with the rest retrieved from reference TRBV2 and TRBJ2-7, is EPEVTQTPSHQVTQMGQEVILRCVPISNHLYFYWYRQILGQKVEFLVSFYNNEISEKSEIFDDQFSVERPDGSNFTLKIRSTKLEDSAMYFCASRLRSYEQYFGPGTRLTVT.

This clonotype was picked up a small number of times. DNA for the CDR3: TGTGCCAGCTCCCATGGGGACAGTTACTCCTATAATTCACCCCTCCACTTT. This codes for CASSHGDSYSYNSPLHF. The rearrangement joins TRBV14 to TRBJ1-6; 7 nucleotides line up with TRBD1. After removal of 8 bases from V and 0 bases from J, the junction contained 10 bases not matched to a gene. From germline, CDR1 is SGHDN and CDR2 FVKESK. CDR3 size: 17 residues.

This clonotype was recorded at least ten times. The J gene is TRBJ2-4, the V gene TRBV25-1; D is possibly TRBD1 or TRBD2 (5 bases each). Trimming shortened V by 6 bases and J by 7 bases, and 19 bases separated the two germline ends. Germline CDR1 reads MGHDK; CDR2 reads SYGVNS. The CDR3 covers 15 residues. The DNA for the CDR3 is TGTGCCAGCAGCAAGCCCGGGACGCAAGGGAACATTCAGTACTTC. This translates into CASSKPGTQGNIQYF.

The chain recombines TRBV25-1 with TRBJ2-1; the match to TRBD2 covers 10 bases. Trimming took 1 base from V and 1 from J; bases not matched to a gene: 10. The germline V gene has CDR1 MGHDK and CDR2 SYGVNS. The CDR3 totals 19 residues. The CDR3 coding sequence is TGTGCCAGCAGTGAATGCTTAGCTAGCGGGAGTTCGTCCTACAATGAGCAGTTCTTC. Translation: CASSECLASGSSSYNEQFF.

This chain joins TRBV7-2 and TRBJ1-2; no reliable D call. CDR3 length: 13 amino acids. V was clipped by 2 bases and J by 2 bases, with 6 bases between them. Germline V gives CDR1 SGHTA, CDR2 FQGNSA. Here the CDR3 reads CASSLTSNYGYTF. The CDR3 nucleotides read TGTGCCAGCAGCTTAACGTCCAACTATGGCTACACCTTC. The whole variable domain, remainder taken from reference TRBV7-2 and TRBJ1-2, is GAGVSQSPSNKVTEKGKDVELRCDPISGHTALYWYRQSLGQGLEFLIYFQGNSAPDKSGLPSDRFSAERTGGSVSTLTIQRTQQEDSAVYLCASSLTSNYGYTFGSGTRLTVV.

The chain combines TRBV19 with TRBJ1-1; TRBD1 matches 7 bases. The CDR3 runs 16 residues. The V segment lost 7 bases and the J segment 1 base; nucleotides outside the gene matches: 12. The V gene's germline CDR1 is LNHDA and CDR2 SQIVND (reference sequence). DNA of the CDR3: TGTGCCAGTACCCACCATAGGGACAGCCCGAACACTGAAGCTTTCTTT. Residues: CASTHHRDSPNTEAFF. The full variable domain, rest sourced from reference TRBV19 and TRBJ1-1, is DGGITQSPKYLFRKEGQNVTLSCEQNLNHDAMYWYRQDPGQGLRLIYYSQIVNDFQKGDIAEGYSVSREKKESFPLTVTSAQKNPTAFYLCASTHHRDSPNTEAFFGQGTRLTVV.

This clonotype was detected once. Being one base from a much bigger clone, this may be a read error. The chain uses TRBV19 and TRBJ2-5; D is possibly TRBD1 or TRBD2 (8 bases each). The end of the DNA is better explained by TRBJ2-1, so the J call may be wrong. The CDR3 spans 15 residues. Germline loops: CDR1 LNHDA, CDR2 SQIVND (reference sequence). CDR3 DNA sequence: TGTTCCAGTAGTCTTAGCGGGACAGGTGTCAATGAGCAGTTCTTC. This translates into CSSSLSGTGVNEQFF.

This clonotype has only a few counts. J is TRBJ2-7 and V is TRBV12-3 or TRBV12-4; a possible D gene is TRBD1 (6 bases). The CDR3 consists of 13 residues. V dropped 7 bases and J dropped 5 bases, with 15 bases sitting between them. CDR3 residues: CASKLLGAHEQYF. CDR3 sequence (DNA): TGTGCCAGCAAGCTCCTGGGGGCTCACGAGCAGTACTTC.

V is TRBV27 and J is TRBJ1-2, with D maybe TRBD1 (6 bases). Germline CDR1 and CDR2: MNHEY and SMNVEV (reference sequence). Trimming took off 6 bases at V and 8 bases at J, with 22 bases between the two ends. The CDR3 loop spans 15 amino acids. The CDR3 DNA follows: TGTGCCAGCAGCATCGAAAAGGGACGCAGGGGAGGCTACACCTTC. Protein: CASSIEKGRRGGYTF.

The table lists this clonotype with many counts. The CDR3 sequence is CATSRLNSNEQFF. The CDR3 DNA reads as TGTGCCACCAGCAGACTCAACAGCAATGAGCAGTTCTTC. The chain recombines TRBV15 with TRBJ2-1; D unclear. Germline lookup yields CDR1 LNHNV and CDR2 YYDKDF (reference sequence). The length of the CDR3 is 13 residues. The V gene lost 2 bases and the J gene lost 6 bases, with 8 bases spanning the gap.

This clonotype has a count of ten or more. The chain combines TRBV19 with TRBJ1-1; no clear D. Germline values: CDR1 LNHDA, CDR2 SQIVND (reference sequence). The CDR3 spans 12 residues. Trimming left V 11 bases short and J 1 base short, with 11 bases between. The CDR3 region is CASAGGNTEAFF. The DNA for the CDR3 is TGTGCCTCGGCAGGTGGGAACACTGAAGCTTTCTTT. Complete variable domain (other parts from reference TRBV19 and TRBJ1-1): DGGITQSPKYLFRKEGQNVTLSCEQNLNHDAMYWYRQDPGQGLRLIYYSQIVNDFQKGDIAEGYSVSREKKESFPLTVTSAQKNPTAFYLCASAGGNTEAFFGQGTRLTVV.

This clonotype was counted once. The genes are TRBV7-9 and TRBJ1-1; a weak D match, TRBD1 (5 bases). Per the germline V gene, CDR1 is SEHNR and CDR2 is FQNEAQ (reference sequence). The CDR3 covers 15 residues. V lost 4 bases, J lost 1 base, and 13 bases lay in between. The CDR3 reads CASSSGLRQNTEAFF. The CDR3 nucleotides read TGTGCCAGCAGCTCAGGGCTAAGACAGAACACTGAAGCTTTCTTT.

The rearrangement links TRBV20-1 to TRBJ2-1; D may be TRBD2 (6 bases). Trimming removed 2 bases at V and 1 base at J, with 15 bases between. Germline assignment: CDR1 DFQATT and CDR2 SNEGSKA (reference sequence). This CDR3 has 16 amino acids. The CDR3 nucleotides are TGCAGTGCTAGACGATCGACTAGGCCATCCTACAATGAGCAGTTCTTC. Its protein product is CSARRSTRPSYNEQFF.

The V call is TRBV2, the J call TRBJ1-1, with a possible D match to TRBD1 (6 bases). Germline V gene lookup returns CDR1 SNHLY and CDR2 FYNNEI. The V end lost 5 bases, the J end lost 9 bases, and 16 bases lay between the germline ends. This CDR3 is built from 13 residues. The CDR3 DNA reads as TGTGCCAGCAGTTTCCCGGGGCGGGGGCAAGCTTTCTTT. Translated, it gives CASSFPGRGQAFF.

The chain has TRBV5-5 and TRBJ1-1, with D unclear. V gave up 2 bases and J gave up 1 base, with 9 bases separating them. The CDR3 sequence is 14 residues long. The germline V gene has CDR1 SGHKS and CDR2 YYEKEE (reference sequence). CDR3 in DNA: TGTGCCAGCAGCTTCGGCGTCCCGAACACTGAAGCTTTCTTT. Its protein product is CASSFGVPNTEAFF.